This T cell receptor beta chain was retrieved from a study of cytomegalovirus exposure and HLA in healthy donors (TCRdb year 2017). In the study overall: An earlier analysis of roughly 630 of the donors reported approximately 270 Gb of sequence data and some 100 million unique TCR beta sequences from roughly 180 million T cells. Donor age, sex, ethnicity and CMV serostatus were compiled alongside the repertoire data. Along with the roughly 610-subject first cohort, a separate validation cohort of over a hundred different subjects was used. An earlier analysis of about 620 of the donors applied high-throughput TCR beta sequencing to assess whether each TCR beta V gene segment acted as functional or pseudogenic. A later genetic analysis used genome-wide SNP genotypes for about 55% of the 666 donors, treating that subset as a discovery cohort. Across approximately 400 genotyped donors of the cohort, an average of about 250,000 unique TCR beta nucleotide sequences per donor were sequenced, and roughly a sixth of those sequences were non-productive. To predict cytomegalovirus infection status, the study combined high-throughput TCR immunosequencing, statistical association of individual TCRs with disease status, and machine learning. Every repertoire in the discovery cohort had been generated on one and the same sequencing platform. Rather than using new phenotypic data, the later analysis identified candidate immune exposures from TCR beta sequences and from how often those sequences occurred across donors. Roughly 5 DR-DQ haplotypes were handled as single units for association and clustering, since linkage in the cohort was strong. Typing coverage differed by locus: A, B, C, DRB1 and DQB1 were typed in roughly 620-640 donors, DQA1 in about 560, DPA1 in some 610, and DPB1 in just under 490. The study aimed to test whether signatures of past pathogen exposure could be identified by cataloging public T cell receptors. Both class I and class II loci were covered by HLA typing, at four-digit resolution. Roughly 300 gigabases of sequencing data and tens of millions of unique TCR sequences were included in an early release covering around 650 HLA-typed donors. In a later analysis, previously published TCR beta repertoires from several hundred donors were re-analyzed and high-resolution HLA genotyping was added so that TCR occurrence patterns could be studied. The study profiled the T cell repertoires of fewer than 850 subjects by immunosequencing and related them to cytomegalovirus serostatus. The genetic ancestry cluster associated with self-reported Caucasian donors included 80% to 90% of the roughly 360 genotyped donors. What the study reported, not specific to this receptor: A few of the identified cytomegalovirus-associated TCR beta chains were confirmed in vitro to be specific for cytomegalovirus antigens. A later genetic analysis reported fewer N-insertions in productive TCRs among donors in an Asian-associated ancestry cluster than the roughly 700-donor mean. Some IMGT-functional V segments, including TRBV6-2 and TRBV6-3, could not be distinguished by the 87-base-pair reads and were therefore excluded. The study gave a list of about 160 TCR beta chains associated with cytomegalovirus. According to a later analysis, TCR association rates differed among HLA loci, with DRB1 alleles showing the most associated TCRs and HLA-C alleles showing the fewest. A cluster of highly shared sequence variants was judged likely to represent a technical artifact of the sequencing pipeline. While some public TCRs were present in many individuals, most TCR sequences turned up only very rarely across donors. Presence/absence analyses assumed roughly uniform sequencing depth across donors, an assumption that may not hold. Compared with equally common non-associated chains, HLA-associated TCR beta chains in a later analysis were more clonally expanded and had lower generation probabilities. It was suggested by the authors that the approach could potentially be generalized to other disease states and immunological phenotypes. The cohort was sequenced for TCR beta chains only, and without alpha or paired-chain data the features that could be detected were limited. Correlated functional status among segregating V segments might reflect linkage disequilibrium, but an unknown experimental factor could not be ruled out. Because counts were too low, some 17 rarely observed V segments, including chromosome 9 orphons, were excluded from the earlier analysis of some 540 of the donors. In a later analysis, most CMV-associated TCR beta chains were found to appear HLA-restricted, with HLA associations seemingly driven largely by CMV exposure. The only immune exposure information available for the cohort was CMV serostatus. A further reported finding was that TCR beta sequences accurately predicted the HLA-A and HLA-B alleles for most subjects in the first cohort. In a later genetic analysis, a missense DCLRE1C variant was associated with V-gene and J-gene trimming of TCR beta chains, and the association was replicated in an independent cohort. HLA typing was unavailable for some donors at each locus, so association tests used only the typed subset. Cytomegalovirus status was reported to be diagnosed by the classifier with high specificity and sensitivity in both the original and validation cohorts. Assigning TCR associations to individual alleles was difficult when HLA alleles, especially DR and DQ, strongly co-occurred. In an earlier analysis of about 550 of the donors, most TCR beta V segments were observed in productive rearrangements about 90% or about 30% of the time, broadly matching IMGT annotations. Specific HLA alleles were associated with 15,000 to 20,000 TCR beta sequences at a false discovery rate of 0.05 in a later analysis. Several of the top co-occurrence clusters appeared to be linked to parvovirus B19, influenza, CMV and Epstein-Barr virus, according to a later analysis.

Measured from the cysteine to the phenylalanine, the CDR3 is 14 residues long. The sequence is cut down to CDR3 DNA, 42 bases in frame from base 1. The germline V end is reduced by 7 bases and the J end by 6 bases; junction bases left unmatched: 11. The germline V gene provides CDR1 SNHLY and CDR2 FYNNEI. A remark on this clone: There is no known antigen for this receptor. Base qualities are not recorded, but no much larger clone differs from it by a single base.

Library construction relied on the immunoSEQ multiplex PCR assay. For the multiplex PCR, a mixture combining 60 forward primers for TCR Vbeta segments and 13 reverse primers for TCR Jbeta segments was used. Amplification of the CDR3 region of rearranged TCR beta genes was performed with a multiplex PCR assay on genomic DNA. On the Illumina HiSeq System, the amplified TCR beta libraries were sequenced as 87-base-pair reads. As for the authors' bioinformatics: Across the 666 repertoires, a later analysis counted approximately 75 million unique TCR beta chains, roughly 11 million of which were shared by at least two donors. To remove PCR and sequencing errors, raw reads were error-corrected and collapsed into unique sequences using a nearest-neighbor algorithm that merged closely related sequences. To assign V, D and J gene segments, CDR3 sequences were aligned to IMGT reference sequences. For a sequence to be retained, at least a six-nucleotide match to both a V gene segment and a J gene segment was required. A rearrangement was called productive if the CDR3 had no stop codons and remained in frame with V and J, and every other rearrangement was called non-productive. Following IMGT convention, CDR3 was defined as the stretch from the second conserved V-encoded cysteine up to the conserved J-encoded phenylalanine. In an earlier analysis of approximately 500 of the donors, sequences lacking an unambiguous match to a single V gene segment were excluded. In an earlier analysis of 450 to 700 of the donors, V segments were called functional above 56.7% productive rearrangements and were called segregating when the between-donor standard deviation exceeded 5%. To diagnose cytomegalovirus status from the catalog of TCR beta chain sequences, a statistical classification framework was built. V and J gene assignment, in a later analysis, came from comparing TCR nucleotide sequences with IMGT/GENE-DB human TR gene sequences. The TCRdist pipeline was used in a later analysis to assign CDR3 sequences and most-parsimonious VDJ recombination scenarios. A later analysis defined each TCR beta chain by its CDR3 amino acid sequence plus V-gene family, and excluded reads lacking a unique V-gene family. To address suspected cross-contamination and a sequencing artifact, a later analysis removed approximately 600 highly shared, low-generation-probability nucleotide sequences. In a later analysis, a clonal expansion index for each public chain was calculated from normalized within-repertoire ranks of inferred template counts. A later analysis computed generation probabilities with a VDJ recombination model fitted to out-of-frame rearrangements, and checked the results against IGoR. A later analysis scored TCR-TCR, TCR-HLA and TCR-CMV co-occurrence with hypergeometric tests, applying a repertoire-size bias correction to TCR pairs. A later analysis estimated false discovery rates by permuting HLA or CMV assignments 20 times. In a later analysis, co-occurring TCRs were grouped with DBSCAN, and TCRdist sequence similarity was added when clustering was performed within HLA-allele-positive subsets. Repertoires with fewer than 30,000 or more than 120,000 public chains were left out of co-occurrence clustering, as were four to six repertoires with anomalous nucleotide sharing. The table was pulled from immuneACCESS by TCRdb, which kept in-frame rearrangements only. Such tables lose some clones; where checked, under half of the loss comes from unresolved V genes, and the rest has no known cause. V and J calls and clone size are given by that table; D and trimming were obtained from the DNA. The sample table holds about 130,000 clones, of which roughly 80% were seen once. The ten largest clones add up to around 1.2% of the sample.

The cohort consisted of more than 650 healthy bone marrow donors. At the time of sampling, all cohort members were nominally healthy, though unrecorded immune exposures were likely present. The donor was CMV seronegative and belonged to the group of over 350 seronegative cohort members. A peripheral blood sample was collected from each donor, and TCR beta sequencing was performed on peripheral blood mononuclear cells. Genomic DNA extraction from the blood cell samples was performed with the Qiagen DNeasy Blood Extraction Kit. The rearrangement joined TRBV2 to TRBJ1-2; TRBD1 matches 7 bases in the middle. The receptor was derived from a middle-aged man in good health and CMV-seronegative. The sample was PBMCs. The nucleotide sequence is TGTGCCAGCACGGAGTGGGCAGGGGGAGATGGCTACACCTTC. This codes for CASTEWAGGDGYTF.